The 27 T cell receptor beta chains below all came from one sample that was sequenced in a study of regulatory and conventional T cells in RAG deficiency. Genomic DNA came from blood regulatory T cells gated CD4+ CD25-high CD127-low. The repertoire was sequenced with immunoSEQ multiplex PCR; TCRdb's copy has only in-frame clones and lacks some. The profile shows 7,300 or so clones, approximately 95% of them singletons. This same sample was also taken into another study, of regulatory T cells. That source reports: Primers: 52 TRBV forward and 13 TRBJ reverse.

Sequenced material: CD127- CD25+ CD4+ Tregs sorted from blood. These receptor sequences come from a human donor in good health.

The CDR3 reads CASSQLGGLAYEQYF. The CDR3 coding sequence is TGTGCCAGCAGCCAATTGGGGGGATTAGCCTACGAGCAGTACTTC. This chain links TRBV14 with TRBJ2-7; D perhaps matches TRBD2 (6 bases). CDR1 and CDR2 (germline): SGHDN, FVKESK. CDR3 length: 15 residues. V dropped 2 bases and J dropped 2 bases, with 13 bases sitting between them.

This clone was recorded a few times. The rearrangement links TRBV10-3 to TRBJ1-3; 9 bases fit TRBD1. This CDR3 region has 14 residues. Germline V CDR1 and CDR2: ENHRY, SYGVKD. Trimming took 4 bases from V and 8 from J; bases not matched to a gene: 6. DNA of the CDR3: TGTGCCATCAGTGGACAGGGGGGCTGGGACACCATATATTTT. Protein sequence: CAISGQGGWDTIYF.

This clone was picked up one time. The rearrangement links TRBV10-1 to TRBJ2-2; TRBD2 might be the D (6 bases). The CDR3 has 14 residues. Trimming took 6 bases from V and 4 from J, leaving 12 bases between them. Germline V CDR1 and CDR2: WNHNN, SYGVQD (reference sequence). Written as DNA, the CDR3 is TGCGCCAGCAGGGGGGACTCGGGCACCGGGGAGCTGTTTTTT. It translates to CASRGDSGTGELFF.

The chain couples TRBV5-6 to TRBJ1-1; D is perhaps TRBD1 (5 bases). The CDR3 is made up of 16 amino acids. CDR1 and CDR2 from the germline V gene are SGHDT and YYEEEE. The V gene lost 1 base and the J gene lost 4 bases, with 17 bases spanning the gap. CDR3 in amino acids: CASSLTALNRGTEAFF. The CDR3 region has the DNA TGTGCCAGCAGCTTGACGGCTTTAAATAGGGGCACTGAAGCTTTCTTT.

The CDR3 DNA reads TGTGCCTGGATCACAGGGGGCTCTGGAAACACCATATATTTT. Its protein product is CAWITGGSGNTIYF. J is TRBJ1-3 and V is TRBV30; 8 bases fit TRBD1. Losses at the gene ends were 4 bases for V and 0 bases for J; bases not matched to a gene: 2. The CDR3 is made up of 14 amino acids. In germline, CDR1 is GTSNPN, CDR2 SVGIG (reference sequence).

On this clone: Sequence at one end of the junction differs from germline and may be a read error. The chain carries TRBV6-5 and TRBJ1-6, with 9 bases matching TRBD1. The CDR3 length is 15 residues. Germline loops: CDR1 MNHEY, CDR2 SVGAGI. The CDR3 sequence: CASRTDRGYSSPLHF. The DNA of the CDR3 is TGTGCCAGCAGGACCGACAGGGGGTATAGTTCACCCCTCCACTTT.

A single count supports this clone. V gene TRBV2 combines with J gene TRBJ2-1, with no clear D. Trimming pared 4 bases from V and 8 bases from J, leaving 12 bases between. This CDR3 has 13 residues. CDR1 and CDR2 from the germline V gene are SNHLY and FYNNEI. DNA of the CDR3: TGTGCCAGCAGTGCCTTAGAGTTCTATGAGCAGTTCTTC. Protein: CASSALEFYEQFF. Full variable domain (remainder filled in from reference TRBV2 and TRBJ2-1): EPEVTQTPSHQVTQMGQEVILRCVPISNHLYFYWYRQILGQKVEFLVSFYNNEISEKSEIFDDQFSVERPDGSNFTLKIRSTKLEDSAMYFCASSALEFYEQFFGPGTRLTVL.

The chain has TRBV5-1 and TRBJ2-7, with 7 bases identical to TRBD2. The CDR3 sequence is 14 residues long. The germline V gene has CDR1 SGHRS and CDR2 YFSETQ. V was clipped by 1 base and J by 4 bases; unmatched bases: 5. CDR3 DNA: TGCGCCAGCAGCTTGCAGACTAGCTCGTACGAGCAGTACTTC. Residues: CASSLQTSSYEQYF.

The J gene is TRBJ2-1, the V gene TRBV5-5, with 15 positions matching TRBD2. In germline, CDR1 is SGHKS, CDR2 YYEKEE (reference sequence). This CDR3 contains 18 residues. The ends lost 0 bases at V and 2 bases at J; junction bases unmatched: 3. DNA of the CDR3: TGTGCCAGCAGCTTGGTAGGACTAGCGGGAGGGCCCTACAATGAGCAGTTCTTC. As protein: CASSLVGLAGGPYNEQFF.

This clone was recorded only once. The chain links TRBV5-6 to TRBJ2-5, with 11 bases identical to TRBD1. The CDR3 covers 18 residues. V lost 0 bases to trimming and J lost 4 bases; unmatched junction nucleotides: 11. Germline values: CDR1 SGHDT, CDR2 YYEEEE. DNA of the CDR3: TGTGCCAGCAGCTTGGCCTTTTCTCGGACAGGGGGCCGAGAGACCCAGTACTTC. Protein product: CASSLAFSRTGGRETQYF.

The chain uses TRBV7-2 and TRBJ1-5; the D gene is possibly TRBD1 (5 bases). Germline-derived CDR1 and CDR2 are SGHTA and FQGNSA. This CDR3 has 16 residues. The ends were cut back, 7 bases at V and 7 bases at J, with 23 bases in the middle. Here the CDR3 DNA reads TGTGCCAGCACCCTCTGGGGTGGGGGGGTTGACCAGCCCCAGCATTTT. Residues: CASTLWGGGVDQPQHF.

The V and J genes are TRBV6-1 and TRBJ1-1; no reliable D call. Trimming pared 7 bases from V and 0 bases from J, leaving 9 bases between. Germline lookup yields CDR1 MNHNS and CDR2 SASEGT. This CDR3 spans 13 amino acids. CDR3 DNA: TGTGCCAGCATCAGTGTTATGAACACTGAAGCTTTCTTT. Translated, it gives CASISVMNTEAFF.

Written as DNA, the CDR3 is TGTGCCAGCAGCTTAAAAGGGGGCTGGAAACCTGAAGCTTTCTTT. The encoded protein is CASSLKGGWKPEAFF. The V gene is TRBV5-6, the J gene TRBJ1-1; 7 bases are a match to TRBD1. This CDR3 has 15 amino acids. With V trimmed by 2 bases and J by 6 bases, 10 bases remained unmatched. CDR1 and CDR2 from the germline V gene are SGHDT and YYEEEE.

The table lists this clone with a count of one. The CDR3 protein is CASSYPGYGNEQFF. The CDR3 DNA follows: TGTGCCAGCAGTTACCCCGGGTACGGCAATGAGCAGTTCTTC. The rearrangement uses TRBV6-5 and TRBJ2-1; no clear D gene. Germline assignment: CDR1 MNHEY and CDR2 SVGAGI. Deletions cut 2 bases from V and 6 bases from J, with 11 bases between. The length of the CDR3 is 14 residues.

V is TRBV15 and J is TRBJ2-7; possible D gene TRBD2, 5 bases. The CDR3 is 19 residues long. The V end lost 0 bases, the J end lost 0 bases, and 21 bases lay between the germline ends. Germline V gene data show CDR1 as LNHNV and CDR2 as YYDKDF (reference sequence). CDR3 in amino acids: CATSRDLQRLGPRSYEQYF. The CDR3 DNA reads as TGTGCCACCAGCAGAGATCTCCAGCGGTTAGGTCCGCGCTCCTACGAGCAGTACTTC.

This rearrangement joins TRBV1 to TRBJ2-1; TRBD2 is the table's D call and was not checked against the DNA. TRBV1 is deemed a pseudogene. The CDR3 sequence is 18 residues long. CDR3 sequence (DNA): TGCACCAGCAGCCAAGCGCTGCCGGGAGGGCCAGTCTACAATGAGCAGTTCTTC. It codes for CTSSQALPGGPVYNEQFF.

The chain has TRBV4-3 and TRBJ1-5, with TRBD1 matching 9 bases. The germline V gene encodes CDR1 LGHNA and CDR2 YSLEER. This CDR3 region has 18 residues. The junction had 12 bases not matched to a gene; V was cut back by 0 bases and J by 6 bases. The CDR3 sequence is CASSQDSPLGQGSQPQHF. DNA of the CDR3: TGCGCCAGCAGCCAAGATTCCCCTCTGGGACAGGGCAGTCAGCCCCAGCATTTT.

V is TRBV27 and J is TRBJ1-1; TRBD1 agrees at 7 bases. The V gene end was trimmed by 3 bases and the J gene end by 5 bases; junction bases not matched to a gene: 9. This CDR3 has 15 amino acids. The germline V gene encodes CDR1 MNHEY and CDR2 SMNVEV (reference sequence). The CDR3, as DNA: TGTGCCAGCAGTTTCCGACAGGGCCTACGGACTGAAGCTTTCTTT. Translated: CASSFRQGLRTEAFF.

The chain is built from TRBV2 and TRBJ1-3; D unresolved. CDR1 is SNHLY, CDR2 FYNNEI, per germline. Trimming left V 4 bases short and J 0 bases short, with 7 bases between. The CDR3 has 14 amino acids. The CDR3 nucleotides are TGTGCCAGCAGTGCGTGGAGCTCTGGAAACACCATATATTTT. Encoded protein: CASSAWSSGNTIYF.

The chain has TRBV18 and TRBJ1-1, with 7 positions matching TRBD1. After removal of 6 bases from V and 3 bases from J, the junction contained 10 bases not matched to a gene. Germline V gene lookup returns CDR1 KGHSH and CDR2 LQKENI. The CDR3 is 15 amino acids. The CDR3 sequence: CASSRRQGMDTEAFF. In DNA, the CDR3 is TGTGCCAGCTCTCGAAGACAGGGCATGGACACTGAAGCTTTCTTT.

This clone was seen only a few times. The J gene is TRBJ1-1, the V gene TRBV2, with D uncertain. The V end was cut by 7 bases, the J end by 1 base, with 10 bases between. This CDR3 has 13 residues. Germline CDR1 is SNHLY and CDR2 is FYNNEI. CDR3 protein: CASILEGNTEAFF. For the CDR3, the DNA is TGTGCCAGCATACTAGAGGGGAACACTGAAGCTTTCTTT.

With regard to this clone: The junction departs from germline at one end; a sequencing error may be responsible. The chain joins TRBV2 to TRBJ2-1, with 9 bases lining up with TRBD2. The CDR3 is made up of 12 amino acids. Germline V gene lookup returns CDR1 SNHLY and CDR2 FYNNEI. The CDR3 reads CASSESRGGPVF. The CDR3 DNA sequence: TGTGCCAGCAGTGAATCGCGGGGGGGCCCCGTCTTC.

J is TRBJ2-5 and V is TRBV7-2, with D maybe TRBD2 (6 bases). V shed 5 bases and J shed 2 bases, with 21 bases lying between them. The CDR3 is 17 residues long. CDR1 and CDR2 from the germline V gene are SGHTA and FQGNSA. The CDR3 bases are TGTGCCAGCAGCCGTTTACTAGGCTCGCGGGGACAAGAGACCCAGTACTTC. Amino acid sequence: CASSRLLGSRGQETQYF.

This chain uses TRBV11-2 with TRBJ2-1; TRBD2 matches 8 bases. This CDR3 contains 14 residues. Trimming cost V 5 bases and J 9 bases; bases outside gene matches: 9. Germline V gene sequence: CDR1 SGHAT, CDR2 FQNNGV. Here the CDR3 reads CASSPRTSFGEQFF. In DNA, the CDR3 is TGTGCCAGCAGCCCGCGGACTAGCTTCGGTGAGCAGTTCTTC. Together with reference TRBV11-2 and TRBJ2-1, the CDR3 gives the full variable domain: EAGVAQSPRYKIIEKRQSVAFWCNPISGHATLYWYQQILGQGPKLLIQFQNNGVVDDSQLPKDRFSAERLKGVDSTLKIQPAKLEDSAVYLCASSPRTSFGEQFFGPGTRLTVL.

The chain uses TRBV18 and TRBJ1-1, with TRBD1 matching over 8 bases. The CDR3 covers 15 residues. The J segment lost 6 bases and the V segment lost 3 bases, leaving 9 bases of the junction unmatched. Germline CDR1 and CDR2: KGHSH and LQKENI. CDR3 nucleotides: TGTGCCAGCTCACCGGGGCAGGGGGCGCGGGCTGAAGCTTTCTTT. Translation: CASSPGQGARAEAFF.

V and J are TRBV6-5 and TRBJ1-1; TRBD1 agrees at 12 bases. This CDR3 has 16 residues. The junction had 6 bases not matched to a gene; V was cut back by 0 bases and J by 7 bases. The germline V gene encodes CDR1 MNHEY and CDR2 SVGAGI. The CDR3 DNA follows: TGTGCCAGCAGTTACTCATCTGGGACAGGGGGCATTGAAGCTTTCTTT. It encodes CASSYSSGTGGIEAFF.

The V call is TRBV2, the J call TRBJ2-7, with 7 positions matching TRBD1. Germline V gives CDR1 SNHLY, CDR2 FYNNEI. J was trimmed by 3 bases and V by 4 bases; bases with no gene match: 6. CDR3 length equals 14 residues. CDR3 nucleotide sequence: TGTGCCAGCAGTGGGAACAGGGGTAGCTACGAGCAGTACTTC. Its protein is CASSGNRGSYEQYF.